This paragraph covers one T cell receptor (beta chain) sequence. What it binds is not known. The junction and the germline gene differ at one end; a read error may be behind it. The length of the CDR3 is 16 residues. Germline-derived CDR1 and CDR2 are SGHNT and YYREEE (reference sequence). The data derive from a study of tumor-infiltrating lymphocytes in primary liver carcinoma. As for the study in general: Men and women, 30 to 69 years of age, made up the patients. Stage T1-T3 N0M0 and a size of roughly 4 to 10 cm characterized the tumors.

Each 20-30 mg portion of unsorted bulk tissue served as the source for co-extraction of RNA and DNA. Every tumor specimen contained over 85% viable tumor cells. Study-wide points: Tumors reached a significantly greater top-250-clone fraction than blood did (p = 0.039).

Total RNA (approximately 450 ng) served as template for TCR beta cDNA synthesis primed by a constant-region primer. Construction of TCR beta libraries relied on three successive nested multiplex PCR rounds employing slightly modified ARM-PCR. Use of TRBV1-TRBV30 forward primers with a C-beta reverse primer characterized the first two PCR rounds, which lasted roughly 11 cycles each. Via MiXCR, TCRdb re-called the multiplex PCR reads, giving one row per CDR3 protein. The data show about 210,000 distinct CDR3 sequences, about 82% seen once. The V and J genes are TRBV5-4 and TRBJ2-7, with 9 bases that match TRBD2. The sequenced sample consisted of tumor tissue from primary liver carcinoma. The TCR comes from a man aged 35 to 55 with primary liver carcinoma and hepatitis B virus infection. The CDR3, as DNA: TGTGCCAGCGGCTTCGGATTAGCGGGAGATCGGTACGAGCAGTACTTC. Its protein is CASGFGLAGDRYEQYF.